This T cell receptor (beta chain) was recovered during a study of cytomegalovirus exposure and HLA in healthy donors. The V gene end was trimmed by 5 bases and the J gene end by 4 bases; junction bases not matched to a gene: 5. CDR3 length equals 14 residues. Germline CDR1 and CDR2: MNHEY and SMNVEV (reference sequence). Worth noting for this clone: Its antigen remains unidentified. At the DNA level, this CDR3 is encoded by other sequences in the same sample as well.

Both 60 Vbeta primers and 13 Jbeta primers went into the PCR. The method was immunoSEQ multiplex PCR; TCRdb's version includes in-frame clones alone and lacks a portion of them. The sample records 100,000 or so clones, less than 80% being singletons. Study-level results: Presence/absence analysis assumed near-uniform sequencing depth across donors.

This clonotype originated in a man aged 25-40 years in good health and CMV-seronegative. Sequenced input: PBMCs. The rearrangement joins TRBV27 to TRBJ1-2; 9 bases agree with TRBD1. The CDR3 loop is CASSRRTGAYGYTF. CDR3 coding DNA: TGTGCCAGCAGTAGGAGGACAGGGGCCTATGGCTACACCTTC.